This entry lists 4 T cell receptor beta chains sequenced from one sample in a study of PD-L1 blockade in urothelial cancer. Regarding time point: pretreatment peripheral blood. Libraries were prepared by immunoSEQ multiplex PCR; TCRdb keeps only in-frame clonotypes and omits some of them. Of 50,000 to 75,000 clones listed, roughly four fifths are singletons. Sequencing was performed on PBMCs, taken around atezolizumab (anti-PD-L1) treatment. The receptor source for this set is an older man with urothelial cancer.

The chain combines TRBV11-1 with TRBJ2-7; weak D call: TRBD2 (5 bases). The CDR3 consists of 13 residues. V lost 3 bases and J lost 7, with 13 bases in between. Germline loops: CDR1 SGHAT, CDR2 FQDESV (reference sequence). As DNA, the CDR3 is TGTGCCAGCAGCTTTGGACTTCGCGGGGAGCAGTACTTC. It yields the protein CASSFGLRGEQYF.

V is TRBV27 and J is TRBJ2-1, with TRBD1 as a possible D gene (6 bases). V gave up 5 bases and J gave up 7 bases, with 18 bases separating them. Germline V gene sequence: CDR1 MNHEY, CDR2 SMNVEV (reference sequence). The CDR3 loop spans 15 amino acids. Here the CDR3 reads CASSPQTRQGNEQFF. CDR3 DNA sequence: TGTGCCAGCAGTCCACAAACCCGTCAGGGGAATGAGCAGTTCTTC.

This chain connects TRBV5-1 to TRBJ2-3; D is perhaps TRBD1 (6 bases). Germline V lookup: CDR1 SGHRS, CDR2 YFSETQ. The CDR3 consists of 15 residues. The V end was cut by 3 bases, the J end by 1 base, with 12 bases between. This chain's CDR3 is CASSSRGEGTDTQYF. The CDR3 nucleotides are TGCGCCAGCAGCTCCAGGGGCGAGGGCACAGATACGCAGTATTTT.

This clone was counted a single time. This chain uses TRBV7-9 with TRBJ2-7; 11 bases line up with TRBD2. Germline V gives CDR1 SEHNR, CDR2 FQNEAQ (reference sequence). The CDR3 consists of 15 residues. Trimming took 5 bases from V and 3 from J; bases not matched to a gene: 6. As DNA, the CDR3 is TGTGCCAGCAGCCAAAGACTAGCGGGATTCTACGAGCAGTACTTC. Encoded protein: CASSQRLAGFYEQYF.